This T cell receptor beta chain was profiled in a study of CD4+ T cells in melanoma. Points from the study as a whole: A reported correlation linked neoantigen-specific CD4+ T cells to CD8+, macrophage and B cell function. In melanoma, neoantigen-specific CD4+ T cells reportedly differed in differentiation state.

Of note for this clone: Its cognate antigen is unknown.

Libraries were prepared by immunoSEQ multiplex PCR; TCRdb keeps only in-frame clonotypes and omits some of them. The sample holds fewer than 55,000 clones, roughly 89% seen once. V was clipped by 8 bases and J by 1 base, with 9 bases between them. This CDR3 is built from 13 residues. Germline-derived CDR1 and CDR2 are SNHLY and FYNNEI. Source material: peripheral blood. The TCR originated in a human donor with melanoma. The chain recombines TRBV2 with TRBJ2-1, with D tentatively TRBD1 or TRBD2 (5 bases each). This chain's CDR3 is CASRDGSYNEQFF. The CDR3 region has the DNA TGTGCCAGCCGGGACGGGTCCTACAATGAGCAGTTCTTC.